A single sample is the source of the 10 T cell receptor beta chains below, sequenced in a study of cytomegalovirus exposure and HLA in healthy donors. 60 Vbeta and 13 Jbeta primers were used in PCR. This table comes from immunoSEQ multiplex PCR, and its TCRdb copy is limited to in-frame clones, with some not included. The profile shows over 150,000 clones, 80% of them singletons. The specimen was PBMCs. Receptors were obtained from a man aged 25 to 45 in good health and CMV-seropositive.

The chain combines TRBV27 with TRBJ1-4, with 7 bases identical to TRBD1. CDR1 is MNHEY, CDR2 SMNVEV, per germline (reference sequence). This CDR3 is built from 16 residues. J lost 4 bases, V lost 7 bases, and 12 bases had no gene match. CDR3 sequence reads: CASTPLGTALNEKLFF. As DNA, the CDR3 is TGTGCCAGCACCCCATTGGGGACAGCTCTTAATGAAAAACTGTTTTTT.

This chain uses TRBV2 with TRBJ2-1; the match to TRBD1 covers 7 bases. J lost 3 bases, V lost 8 bases, and 10 bases had no gene match. Germline V CDR1 and CDR2: SNHLY, FYNNEI. CDR3 size: 15 residues. In DNA form, the CDR3 reads TGTGCCAGCGATATACAGGGGCTACTCTACAATGAGCAGTTCTTC. Residues: CASDIQGLLYNEQFF.

CDR3 region: CAWSVVVFTGELFF. CDR3 bases: TGTGCCTGGAGTGTGGTAGTATTCACCGGGGAGCTGTTTTTT. The chain links TRBV30 to TRBJ2-2, with D unclear. The length of the CDR3 is 14 residues. Germline V gives CDR1 GTSNPN, CDR2 SVGIG (reference sequence). The V gene lost 0 bases and the J gene lost 4 bases, with 9 bases spanning the gap.

This clone occurred once. This chain uses TRBV15 with TRBJ1-1, with D perhaps matching TRBD1 (6 bases). Germline CDR1 reads LNHNV; CDR2 reads YYDKDF (reference sequence). V shed 5 bases and J shed 5 bases, with 18 bases lying between them. The CDR3 has 15 amino acids. The DNA of the CDR3 is TGTGCCACCAGCCGACCGGGGCAGGGGTTAACTGAAGCTTTCTTT. Its translation: CATSRPGQGLTEAFF.

The rearrangement joins TRBV28 to TRBJ2-6; no clear D. CDR3 length equals 16 residues. The germline V gene encodes CDR1 MDHEN and CDR2 SYDVKM. V lost 2 bases and J 3 bases, leaving 11 bases between the germline ends. CDR3 coding DNA: TGTGCCAGCAGTTTAACAGCCTTTTTTGGGGCCAACGTCCTGACTTTC. Translated: CASSLTAFFGANVLTF. Full variable domain (missing parts from reference TRBV28 and TRBJ2-6): DVKVTQSSRYLVKRTGEKVFLECVQDMDHENMFWYRQDPGLGLRLIYFSYDVKMKEKGDIPEGYSVSREKKERFSLILESASTNQTSMYLCASSLTAFFGANVLTFGAGSRLTVL.

This chain connects TRBV29-1 to TRBJ2-7, with 11 bases lining up with TRBD2. The CDR3 consists of 15 residues. After removal of 6 bases from V and 6 bases from J, the junction contained 13 bases not matched to a gene. The germline V gene encodes CDR1 SQVTM and CDR2 ANQGSEA. The CDR3 DNA is TGCAGCGTCTCCACATTGACTAGCGGGACTAGCGAGCAGTACTTC. As protein: CSVSTLTSGTSEQYF.

The chain links TRBV6-5 to TRBJ2-5; 7 nucleotides agree with TRBD2. The germline V gene has CDR1 MNHEY and CDR2 SVGAGI. This CDR3 has 13 amino acids. The V and J ends lost 4 bases and 5 bases, in that order; junction bases with no gene match: 4. CDR3 nucleotide sequence: TGTGCCAGCAGTTCCGGGACTACGGAGACCCAGTACTTC. This sequence encodes CASSSGTTETQYF.

The gene calls are TRBV10-1 and TRBJ2-1; 10 nucleotides agree with TRBD2. J gave up 7 bases and V 2 bases, and 5 bases lay outside the gene matches. Germline CDR1 reads WNHNN; CDR2 reads SYGVQD (reference sequence). The CDR3 runs 15 residues. CDR3 sequence: CASSEASGSWNEQFF. CDR3 DNA: TGCGCCAGCAGTGAGGCTAGCGGGAGCTGGAATGAGCAGTTCTTC.

This sequence joins TRBV15 and TRBJ1-5; TRBD1 matches 7 bases. This CDR3 is built from 16 residues. Germline-derived CDR1 and CDR2 are LNHNV and YYDKDF (reference sequence). Germline trimming cut 5 bases from V and 11 bases from J; bases unmatched to any gene: 18. CDR3 coding DNA: TGTGCCACCAGCGCGAGGGCAGGGGGGTTGGTTGTGGCCCAGCATTTT. It yields the protein CATSARAGGLVVAQHF.

Only one count was recorded for this clone. The rearrangement links TRBV7-2 to TRBJ1-2; no reliable D call. Trimming cost V 0 bases and J 7 bases, with 12 bases left between them. CDR3 length equals 14 residues. Per germline, CDR1 SGHTA and CDR2 FQGNSA. The CDR3 DNA sequence: TGTGCCAGCAGCTTAGCGCGGTTGGGTCTTGGCTACACCTTC. It codes for CASSLARLGLGYTF.